This T cell receptor beta chain was obtained from a study of blood T cell repertoires in COVID-19. Study background: Acute-phase and convalescent COVID-19 samples originated in the United States, Italy and Spain. The cDNA or gDNA used as material had been derived from T cells, B-cell-depleted T cells, or PBMCs.

V lost 1 base to trimming and J lost 13 bases, with 14 bases between them. CDR3 size: 13 residues. The sample holds one count of this clone. Authors' processing steps: The authors estimated nucleated cell counts from reference gene primer amplification. This table comes from immunoSEQ multiplex PCR, and its TCRdb copy is limited to in-frame clones, with some not included. The DNA gave D and trimming, while V, J and clone size come from that table. Of more than 400,000 clones in the sample, roughly 85% were seen once. V usage is TRBV12-3 or TRBV12-4 and J usage is TRBJ2-1, with a tentative D call TRBD1 (6 bases). This clonotype was obtained from a human donor in a cohort sampled during active COVID-19. Sequencing was carried out using peripheral blood. The CDR3 coding sequence is TGTGCCAGCAGTTTAGGTCTTCCGGACAGCCAGTTCTTC. It is translated as CASSLGLPDSQFF.